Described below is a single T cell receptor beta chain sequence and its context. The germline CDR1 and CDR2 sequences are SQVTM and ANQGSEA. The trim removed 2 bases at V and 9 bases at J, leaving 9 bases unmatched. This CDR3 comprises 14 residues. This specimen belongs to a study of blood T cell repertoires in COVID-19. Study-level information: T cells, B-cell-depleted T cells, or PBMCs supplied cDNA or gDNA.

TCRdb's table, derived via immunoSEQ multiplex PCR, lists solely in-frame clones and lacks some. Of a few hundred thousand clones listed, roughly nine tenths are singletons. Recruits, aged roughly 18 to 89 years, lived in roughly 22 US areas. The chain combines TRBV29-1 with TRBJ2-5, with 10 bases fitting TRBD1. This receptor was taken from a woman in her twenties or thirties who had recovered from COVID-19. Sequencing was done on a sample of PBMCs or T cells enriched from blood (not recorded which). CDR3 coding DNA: TGCAGCGTTGAACAAGGACAGGGGGTAGGGTCCCAGTACTTC. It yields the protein CSVEQGQGVGSQYF.